This T cell receptor beta chain appears in the sequencing data of a study of identical twins. This clonotype occurred many times. Its antigen is not identified. This CDR3 region has 16 residues. V dropped 4 bases and J dropped 5 bases, with 19 bases sitting between them. Germline values: CDR1 LGHNA, CDR2 YSLEER. TCRdb reprocessed the 5' RACE reads with MiXCR, giving one entry per CDR3 protein. This table holds approximately 230,000 distinct CDR3 sequences, about an eighth found once. General observations from the study: Fewer insertions marked abundant cord blood beta clonotypes; young adult naive trended weakly, memory not at all.

Healthy Caucasian donors formed the entire cohort. The chain employs TRBV4-3 and TRBJ2-3; D possibly matches TRBD1 or TRBD2 (6 bases each). The sequenced sample was memory (CD45RO+) T cells sorted from blood. The TCR originated in a woman younger than 30 in good health. The CDR3 DNA reads TGCGCCAGCAGCCGGACAGTTGGAGTGGGGGGAGATACGCAGTATTTT. The encoded protein is CASSRTVGVGGDTQYF.